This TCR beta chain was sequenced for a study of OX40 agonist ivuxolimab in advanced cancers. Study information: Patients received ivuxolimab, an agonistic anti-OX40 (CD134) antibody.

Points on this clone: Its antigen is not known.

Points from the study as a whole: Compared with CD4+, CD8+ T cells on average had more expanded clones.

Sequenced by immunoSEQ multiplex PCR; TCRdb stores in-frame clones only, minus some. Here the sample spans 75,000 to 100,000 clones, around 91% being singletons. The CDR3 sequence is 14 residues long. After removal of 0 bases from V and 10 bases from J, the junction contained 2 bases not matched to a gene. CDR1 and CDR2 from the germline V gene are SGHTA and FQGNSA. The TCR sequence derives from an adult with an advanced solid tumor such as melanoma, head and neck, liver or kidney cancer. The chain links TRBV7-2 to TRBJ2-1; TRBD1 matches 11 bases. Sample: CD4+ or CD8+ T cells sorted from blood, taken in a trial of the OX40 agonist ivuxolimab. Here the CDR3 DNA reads TGTGCCAGCAGCTTAGCCCGGGACAGGGGGGAGCAGTTCTTC. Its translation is CASSLARDRGEQFF.